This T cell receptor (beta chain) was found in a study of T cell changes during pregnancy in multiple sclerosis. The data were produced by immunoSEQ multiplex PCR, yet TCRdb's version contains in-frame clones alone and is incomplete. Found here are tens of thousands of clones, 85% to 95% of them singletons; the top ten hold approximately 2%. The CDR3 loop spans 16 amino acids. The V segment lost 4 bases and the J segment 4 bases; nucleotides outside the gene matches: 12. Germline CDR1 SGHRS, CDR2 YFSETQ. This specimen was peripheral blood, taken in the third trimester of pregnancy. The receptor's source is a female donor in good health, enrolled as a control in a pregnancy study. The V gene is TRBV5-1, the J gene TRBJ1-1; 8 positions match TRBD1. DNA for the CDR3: TGCGCCAGCAGCGGGGGGACAGGCGGATGGGGCACTGAAGCTTTCTTT. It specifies CASSGGTGGWGTEAFF.